This is a list of T cell receptor beta chains from one sample in a study of blood T cell repertoires in COVID-19. The method was immunoSEQ multiplex PCR; TCRdb's version includes in-frame clones alone and lacks a portion of them. The table has a few hundred thousand clones, roughly 91% seen once. Sequenced input: PBMCs or T cells enriched from blood (not recorded which). The source of these receptors is a woman younger than 45 who had recovered from COVID-19. Both conserved end residues are part of each CDR3. The order of the fields is J gene, clone size, D gene, V gene, CDR3 protein, CDR3 DNA. D genes are given only for firm matches. Expanded clones get a size class; other rows say once, few or many, or leave the size out.

j_call: TRBJ2-5
clone_size: .
d_call: .
v_call: TRBV3-1/TRBV3-2
cdr3_aa: CASSQHHSPLETQYF
cdr3_nt: TGTGCCAGCAGCCAACATCACTCCCCGCTGGAGACCCAGTACTTC

j_call: TRBJ1-6
clone_size: .
d_call: TRBD1
v_call: TRBV19
cdr3_aa: CATRDRVRSPLHF
cdr3_nt: TGTGCCACCAGGGACAGGGTGCGGTCACCCCTCCACTTT

j_call: TRBJ1-3
clone_size: .
d_call: .
v_call: TRBV7-9
cdr3_aa: CASSLALRSARRGNTIYF
cdr3_nt: TGTGCCAGCAGCTTAGCGCTGAGGTCAGCAAGGAGGGGAAACACCATATATTTT

j_call: TRBJ1-3
clone_size: few
d_call: TRBD1
v_call: TRBV19
cdr3_aa: CASKTGGTPSGNTIYF
cdr3_nt: TGTGCCAGTAAAACAGGGGGCACTCCCTCTGGAAACACCATATATTTT

j_call: TRBJ1-6
clone_size: .
d_call: TRBD1
v_call: TRBV6-5
cdr3_aa: CASRPRDRVSPLHF
cdr3_nt: TGTGCCAGCAGGCCCCGGGACAGGGTTTCACCCCTCCACTTT

j_call: TRBJ1-4
clone_size: .
d_call: .
v_call: TRBV28
cdr3_aa: CASSRLTWGGREKLFF
cdr3_nt: TGTGCCAGCAGCCGCCTCACATGGGGGGGCCGTGAAAAACTGTTTTTT

j_call: TRBJ1-3
clone_size: .
d_call: .
v_call: TRBV9
cdr3_aa: CASSHSNSGNTIYF
cdr3_nt: TGTGCCAGCAGCCACAGTAACTCTGGAAACACCATATATTTT

j_call: TRBJ1-4
clone_size: .
d_call: TRBD1
v_call: TRBV7-9
cdr3_aa: CASSPQGTLNEKLFF
cdr3_nt: TGTGCCAGCAGCCCACAGGGGACTCTGAATGAAAAACTGTTTTTT

j_call: TRBJ1-1
clone_size: .
d_call: .
v_call: TRBV21-1
cdr3_aa: CASSLGTDQDHTEAFF
cdr3_nt: TGTGCCAGCAGCCTCGGAACAGATCAGGATCACACTGAAGCTTTCTTT

j_call: TRBJ1-1
clone_size: .
d_call: TRBD1
v_call: TRBV28
cdr3_aa: CASSPRDRDGTEAFF
cdr3_nt: TGTGCCAGCAGTCCCCGGGACAGGGATGGTACTGAAGCTTTCTTT

j_call: TRBJ2-7
clone_size: .
d_call: .
v_call: TRBV18
cdr3_aa: CASSPRSSGSYEQYF
cdr3_nt: TGTGCCAGCTCACCGAGGAGTTCTGGTTCCTACGAGCAGTACTTC

j_call: TRBJ2-5
clone_size: .
d_call: .
v_call: TRBV6-6
cdr3_aa: CASSSPLVLGETQYF
cdr3_nt: TGTGCCAGCAGTTCGCCGCTAGTCTTAGGAGAGACCCAGTACTTC

j_call: TRBJ2-1
clone_size: .
d_call: .
v_call: TRBV10-3
cdr3_aa: CATKGSLAANNEQFF
cdr3_nt: TGTGCCACCAAAGGCTCCCTAGCAGCCAACAATGAGCAGTTCTTC

j_call: TRBJ2-7
clone_size: .
d_call: TRBD1
v_call: TRBV9
cdr3_aa: CASSVAGTGIYEQYF
cdr3_nt: TGTGCCAGCAGCGTAGCTGGGACAGGGATCTACGAGCAGTACTTC

j_call: TRBJ2-5
clone_size: .
d_call: .
v_call: TRBV5-1
cdr3_aa: CASSSGGTVQETQYF
cdr3_nt: TGCGCCAGCAGCTCGGGAGGGACAGTCCAGGAGACCCAGTACTTC

j_call: TRBJ2-1
clone_size: .
d_call: .
v_call: TRBV11-2
cdr3_aa: CASSLDLGAASRNEQFF
cdr3_nt: TGTGCCAGCAGCTTAGATCTAGGGGCAGCCTCTCGGAATGAGCAGTTCTTC

j_call: TRBJ2-3
clone_size: .
d_call: TRBD2
v_call: TRBV7-9
cdr3_aa: CASSSWGRTSGGGTDTQYF
cdr3_nt: TGTGCCAGCAGCTCCTGGGGAAGGACTAGCGGGGGGGGCACAGATACGCAGTATTTT

j_call: TRBJ2-7
clone_size: .
d_call: TRBD2
v_call: TRBV2
cdr3_aa: CAISSGGSYEQYF
cdr3_nt: TGTGCCATCTCTAGCGGGGGGTCCTACGAGCAGTACTTC

j_call: TRBJ1-6
clone_size: once
d_call: .
v_call: TRBV30
cdr3_aa: CAWSVGQSTGPLHF
cdr3_nt: TGTGCCTGGAGTGTAGGACAGTCGACGGGACCCCTCCACTTT

j_call: TRBJ1-2
clone_size: .
d_call: .
v_call: TRBV12-5
cdr3_aa: CASGLPIHGFNDGYTF
cdr3_nt: TGTGCTAGTGGTTTACCCATTCACGGGTTTAATGATGGCTACACCTTC

j_call: TRBJ2-7
clone_size: .
d_call: TRBD2
v_call: TRBV13
cdr3_aa: CASSLGGSSYEQYF
cdr3_nt: TGTGCCAGCAGCTTGGGAGGGAGCTCCTACGAGCAGTACTTC

j_call: TRBJ2-2
clone_size: .
d_call: .
v_call: TRBV5-1
cdr3_aa: CASSTQDTGELFF
cdr3_nt: TGCGCCAGCAGCACCCAGGACACCGGGGAGCTGTTTTTT

j_call: TRBJ2-1
clone_size: .
d_call: .
v_call: TRBV7-9
cdr3_aa: CASSFGADFQFF
cdr3_nt: TGTGCCAGCAGCTTTGGGGCGGATTTCCAGTTCTTC